The 5 T cell receptor beta chains below all came from one sample that was sequenced in a study of identical twins. One entry per CDR3 protein results from TCRdb running MiXCR on the 5' RACE reads. Counted here are around 650,000 distinct CDR3 sequences, roughly 7.1% occurring once; the ten biggest clones make up 1.6%. This sample also appeared in a second study, on yellow fever vaccine responses in identical twins.

Sequencing was performed on PBMCs. Receptors were obtained from a woman younger than 30 in good health.

A few counts support this clonotype. This sequence joins TRBV5-1 and TRBJ2-2; the match to TRBD1 covers 11 bases. Germline V gene lookup returns CDR1 SGHRS and CDR2 YFSETQ. The CDR3 runs 18 residues. The V and J ends lost 6 bases and 4 bases, in that order; junction bases with no gene match: 14. The CDR3 DNA reads TGCGCCAGCAACCCGGGACAGGGGGGACCGAAGGCCACCGGGGAGCTGTTTTTT. Residues: CASNPGQGGPKATGELFF.

This clonotype was seen a handful of times. The rearrangement links TRBV20-1 to TRBJ2-3, with D uncertain. The germline V and J ends were trimmed by 6 bases and 0 bases, with 16 bases remaining between them. Germline loops: CDR1 DFQATT, CDR2 SNEGSKA (reference sequence). The CDR3 totals 15 residues. CDR3 region: CSAIKLGDSTDTQYF. CDR3 DNA: TGCAGTGCCATCAAGTTAGGAGATAGCACAGATACGCAGTATTTT.

This chain connects TRBV7-9 to TRBJ2-1, with TRBD2 matching 11 bases. This CDR3 comprises 16 residues. Trimming took 2 bases from V and 7 from J; bases not matched to a gene: 7. Germline assignment: CDR1 SEHNR and CDR2 FQNEAQ (reference sequence). CDR3: CASSLFRLAGKNEQFF. DNA of the CDR3: TGTGCCAGCAGCTTATTTAGACTAGCGGGAAAGAATGAGCAGTTCTTC.

This clonotype has at least ten counts. The chain joins TRBV5-1 to TRBJ2-7; 13 nucleotides match TRBD2. V lost 4 bases to trimming and J lost 3 bases; unmatched junction nucleotides: 4. The CDR3 loop spans 15 amino acids. CDR1 SGHRS and CDR2 YFSETQ come from the germline V gene. CDR3 coding DNA: TGCGCCAGCAGCGAGGGACTAGCGGGAAACTACGAGCAGTACTTC. Protein sequence: CASSEGLAGNYEQYF.

This chain connects TRBV20-1 to TRBJ2-5; TRBD1 might be the D (6 bases). The germline gives CDR1 DFQATT, CDR2 SNEGSKA (reference sequence). V was clipped by 0 bases and J by 4 bases, with 15 bases between them. The CDR3 length is 15 residues. In nucleotides, the CDR3 is TGCAGTGCTAGAGATGTGGACAGCAGGGGAGAGACCCAGTACTTC. Translated: CSARDVDSRGETQYF.